Listed here are 15 T cell receptor beta chains from one sample, sequenced in a study of T cells in Graves' hyperthyroidism and ophthalmopathy. From RNA transcripts, TCR beta CDR3 regions were amplified. HTBI primers were used for first-round RT-PCR of the TCR CDR3. In TCRdb, the multiplex PCR reads were re-called with MiXCR into one record per CDR3 protein. The data contain roughly 280,000 distinct CDR3 sequences, 20% to 25% of them singletons. The sample was blood. These receptors came from a man younger than 40 with Graves' ophthalmopathy.

This chain joins TRBV7-6 and TRBJ2-7, with a weak D call TRBD2 (5 bases). Trimming shortened V by 4 bases and J by 6 bases, and 10 bases separated the two germline ends. CDR1 SGHVS and CDR2 FNYEAQ come from the germline V gene. The CDR3 totals 12 residues. CDR3 residues: CASSSGNFEQYF. The CDR3 region has the DNA TGTGCCAGCAGCTCCGGGAATTTCGAGCAGTACTTC.

V and J are TRBV13 and TRBJ1-4; 7 bases are a match to TRBD1. The V segment lost 5 bases and the J segment 2 bases; nucleotides outside the gene matches: 5. There are 15 residues in the CDR3. Germline CDR1 and CDR2: PRHDT and FYEKMQ (reference sequence). The CDR3 nucleotides read TGTGCCAGCAGCCAACAGGGGAGGACTAATGAAAAACTGTTTTTT. Its protein product is CASSQQGRTNEKLFF.

In this sample, this clonotype turned up many times. The CDR3 reads CASSQYRGYEQYF. The DNA of the CDR3 is TGTGCCAGCAGCCAATATAGGGGCTACGAGCAGTACTTC. The chain employs TRBV7-8 and TRBJ2-7, with D possibly matching TRBD1 (5 bases). Germline V gene sequence: CDR1 SGHVS, CDR2 FQNEAQ. The CDR3 is 13 amino acids. The V gene lost 5 bases and the J gene lost 3 bases, with 11 bases spanning the gap.

The chain carries TRBV7-2 and TRBJ1-1; the match to TRBD1 covers 7 bases. CDR1 is SGHTA and CDR2 is FQGNSA in the germline V gene. CDR3 size: 12 residues. Unmatched junction bases numbered 3, after V lost 4 bases and J lost 7 bases. CDR3 nucleotides: TGTGCCAGCAGCTCAGGGGGGAGTGAAGCTTTCTTT. It yields the protein CASSSGGSEAFF.

This clonotype was seen repeatedly, ten times or more. V is TRBV12-3 or TRBV12-4 and J is TRBJ2-3; D ambiguous. The length of the CDR3 is 14 residues. V was trimmed by 6 bases and J by 0 bases, leaving 10 bases between them. The CDR3 nucleotides are TGTGCCAGCAGCCTACTTCGTAGCACAGATACGCAGTATTTT. Translated: CASSLLRSTDTQYF.

This clonotype was detected once. This rearrangement joins TRBV18 to TRBJ2-1; the D gene is possibly TRBD1 (5 bases). V lost 2 bases and J 5 bases, leaving 7 bases between the germline ends. The germline V gene encodes CDR1 KGHSH and CDR2 LQKENI. The CDR3 is made up of 13 amino acids. The CDR3 spells CASSPETDNEQFF. CDR3 sequence (DNA): TGTGCCAGCTCACCAGAGACAGACAATGAGCAGTTCTTC.

The chain combines TRBV11-2 with TRBJ2-1; 7 bases match TRBD1. After removal of 5 bases from V and 4 bases from J, the junction contained 5 bases not matched to a gene. The CDR3 length is 14 residues. In germline, CDR1 is SGHAT, CDR2 FQNNGV. CDR3 DNA sequence: TGTGCCAGCAGCCCTCTGACAGGGTACAATGAGCAGTTCTTC. Translated, it gives CASSPLTGYNEQFF. The complete variable domain, with remaining parts taken from reference TRBV11-2 and TRBJ2-1, reads EAGVAQSPRYKIIEKRQSVAFWCNPISGHATLYWYQQILGQGPKLLIQFQNNGVVDDSQLPKDRFSAERLKGVDSTLKIQPAKLEDSAVYLCASSPLTGYNEQFFGPGTRLTVL.

This chain uses TRBV5-1 with TRBJ2-3; 11 bases match TRBD2. Germline-derived CDR1 and CDR2 are SGHRS and YFSETQ. The CDR3 loop spans 15 amino acids. V lost 4 bases to trimming and J lost 5 bases; unmatched junction nucleotides: 6. CDR3 DNA: TGCGCCAGCAGCCAACTAGCGGGAGTCGAAGATACGCAGTATTTT. It translates to CASSQLAGVEDTQYF.

Ten or more counts support this clonotype. J is TRBJ2-5 and V is TRBV6-6; D is possibly TRBD1 (6 bases). This CDR3 comprises 13 residues. V lost 2 bases and J 5 bases, leaving 9 bases between the germline ends. CDR1 is MNHNY, CDR2 SVGAGI, per germline (reference sequence). Here the CDR3 DNA reads TGTGCCAGCAGTTACCAGGGGTTGGAGACCCAGTACTTC. Translation gives CASSYQGLETQYF.

The J gene is TRBJ1-1, the V gene TRBV19; TRBD1 is a possible D gene (6 bases). Deletions cut 2 bases from V and 4 bases from J, with 11 bases between. CDR1 and CDR2 from the germline V gene are LNHDA and SQIVND (reference sequence). The CDR3 loop spans 14 amino acids. CDR3: CASSINGGLTEAFF. The DNA of the CDR3 is TGTGCCAGTAGTATAAATGGGGGGCTCACTGAAGCTTTCTTT. Complete variable domain (other parts from reference TRBV19 and TRBJ1-1): DGGITQSPKYLFRKEGQNVTLSCEQNLNHDAMYWYRQDPGQGLRLIYYSQIVNDFQKGDIAEGYSVSREKKESFPLTVTSAQKNPTAFYLCASSINGGLTEAFFGQGTRLTVV.

This clonotype was detected only a few times. The V and J genes are TRBV3-1 and TRBJ2-1; D gene ambiguous. The CDR3 is made up of 15 amino acids. V was pared by 0 bases and J by 0 bases, with 6 bases between. The V gene's germline CDR1 is LGHDT and CDR2 YNNKEL (reference sequence). CDR3 in DNA: TGTGCCAGCAGCCAAGATCAGAGCTCCTACAATGAGCAGTTCTTC. It yields the protein CASSQDQSSYNEQFF.

This clonotype was counted between two and nine times. This chain uses TRBV6-2 or TRBV6-3 with TRBJ1-4; TRBD1 matches 7 bases. Trimming at V came to 5 bases and at J to 7 bases, leaving 7 bases not matched to a gene. The CDR3 runs 14 residues. Germline V gives CDR1 MNHEY, CDR2 SVGEGT. CDR3 coding DNA: TGTGCCAGCAGTAAAAACAGGGGACGTGAAAAACTGTTTTTT. Protein sequence: CASSKNRGREKLFF.

The chain carries TRBV4-1 and TRBJ2-5; D gene unclear. V was cut by 0 bases and J by 5 bases, with 13 bases left in between. CDR1 is MGHRA and CDR2 is YSYEKL in the germline V gene. This CDR3 is built from 15 residues. The CDR3 bases are TGCGCCAGCAGCCAAGAATGGTCCAGTCGGGAGACCCAGTACTTC. This sequence encodes CASSQEWSSRETQYF.

The rearrangement uses TRBV28 and TRBJ2-2, with TRBD1 matching 12 bases. Germline lookup yields CDR1 MDHEN and CDR2 SYDVKM. The CDR3 covers 17 residues. V shed 4 bases and J 6 bases; nucleotides not matched to a gene: 9. The CDR3 DNA sequence: TGTGCCAGCAGTTACCCCCGGGACAGGGGGCTAGCCGGGGAGCTGTTTTTT. It yields the protein CASSYPRDRGLAGELFF.

The CDR3 loop reads CASSLGDTLTNEKLFF. CDR3 bases: TGCGCCAGCAGCTTGGGGGACACGTTAACTAATGAAAAACTGTTTTTT. J is TRBJ1-4 and V is TRBV5-1; TRBD1 might be the D (6 bases). V dropped 0 bases and J dropped 1 base, with 10 bases sitting between them. The CDR3 consists of 16 residues. Germline CDR1 SGHRS, CDR2 YFSETQ.